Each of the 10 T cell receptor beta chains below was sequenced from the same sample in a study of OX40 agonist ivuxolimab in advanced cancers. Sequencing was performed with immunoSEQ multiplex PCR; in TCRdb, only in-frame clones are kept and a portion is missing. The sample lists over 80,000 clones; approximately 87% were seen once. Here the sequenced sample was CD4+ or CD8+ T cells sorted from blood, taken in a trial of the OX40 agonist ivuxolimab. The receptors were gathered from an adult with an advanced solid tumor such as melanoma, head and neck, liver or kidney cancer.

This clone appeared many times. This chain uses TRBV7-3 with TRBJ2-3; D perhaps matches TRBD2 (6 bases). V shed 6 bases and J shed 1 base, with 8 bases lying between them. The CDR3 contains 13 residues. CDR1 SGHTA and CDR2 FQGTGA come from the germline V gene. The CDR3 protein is CASSPGGTDTQYF. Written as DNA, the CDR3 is TGTGCCAGCAGTCCGGGGGGCACAGATACGCAGTATTTT. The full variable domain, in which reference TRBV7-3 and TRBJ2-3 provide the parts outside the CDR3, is GAGVSQTPSNKVTEKGKYVELRCDPISGHTALYWYRQSLGQGPEFLIYFQGTGAADDSGLPNDRFFAVRPEGSVSTLKIQRTERGDSAVYLCASSPGGTDTQYFGPGTRLTVL.

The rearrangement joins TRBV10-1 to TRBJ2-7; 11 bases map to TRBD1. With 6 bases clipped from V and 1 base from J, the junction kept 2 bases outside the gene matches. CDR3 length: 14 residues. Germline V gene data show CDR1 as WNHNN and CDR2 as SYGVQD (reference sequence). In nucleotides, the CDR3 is TGCGCCAGCAGCGGACAGGGGGCTTCCTACGAGCAGTACTTC. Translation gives CASSGQGASYEQYF.

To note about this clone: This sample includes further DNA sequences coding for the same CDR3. In DNA form, the CDR3 reads TGTGCCAGCAGCTTCCAAGAGACCCAGTACTTC. Its protein product is CASSFQETQYF. V gene TRBV5-8 combines with J gene TRBJ2-5; D gene uncertain. Germline V lookup: CDR1 SGHTS, CDR2 YDEGEE. The ends were cut back, 2 bases at V and 1 base at J, with 0 bases in the middle. CDR3 length: 11 amino acids.

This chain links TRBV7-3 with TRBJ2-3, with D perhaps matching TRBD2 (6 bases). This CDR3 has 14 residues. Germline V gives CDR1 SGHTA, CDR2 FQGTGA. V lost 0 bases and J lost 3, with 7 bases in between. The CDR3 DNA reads TGTGCCAGCAGCTTAACGGCGGGGACAGATACGCAGTATTTT. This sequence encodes CASSLTAGTDTQYF. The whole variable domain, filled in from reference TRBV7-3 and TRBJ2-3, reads GAGVSQTPSNKVTEKGKYVELRCDPISGHTALYWYRQSLGQGPEFLIYFQGTGAADDSGLPNDRFFAVRPEGSVSTLKIQRTERGDSAVYLCASSLTAGTDTQYFGPGTRLTVL.

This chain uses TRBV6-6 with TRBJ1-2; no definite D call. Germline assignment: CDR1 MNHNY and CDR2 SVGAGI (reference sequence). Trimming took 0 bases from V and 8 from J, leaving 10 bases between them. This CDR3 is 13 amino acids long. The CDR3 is CASSYSEGRGYTF. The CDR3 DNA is TGTGCCAGCAGTTACTCGGAAGGGCGGGGCTACACCTTC.

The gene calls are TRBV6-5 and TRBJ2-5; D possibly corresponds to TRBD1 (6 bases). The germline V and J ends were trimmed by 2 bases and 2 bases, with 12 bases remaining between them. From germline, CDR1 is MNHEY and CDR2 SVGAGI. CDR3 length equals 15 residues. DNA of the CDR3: TGTGCCAGCAGTTACCTTGGACAGCTACAAGAGACCCAGTACTTC. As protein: CASSYLGQLQETQYF.

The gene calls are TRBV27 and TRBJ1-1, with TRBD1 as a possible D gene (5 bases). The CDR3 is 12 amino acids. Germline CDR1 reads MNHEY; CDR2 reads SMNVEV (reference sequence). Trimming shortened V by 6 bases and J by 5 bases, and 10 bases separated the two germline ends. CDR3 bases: TGTGCCAGCAGGGCTAAGGGGACTGAAGCTTTCTTT. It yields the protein CASRAKGTEAFF.

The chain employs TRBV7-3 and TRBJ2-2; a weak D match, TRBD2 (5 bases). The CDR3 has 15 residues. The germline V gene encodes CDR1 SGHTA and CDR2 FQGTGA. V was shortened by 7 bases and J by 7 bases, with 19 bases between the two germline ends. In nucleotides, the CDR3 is TGTGCCAGCACCCTGACTGGAGGTCTGGGCGGGGAGCTGTTTTTT. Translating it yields CASTLTGGLGGELFF.

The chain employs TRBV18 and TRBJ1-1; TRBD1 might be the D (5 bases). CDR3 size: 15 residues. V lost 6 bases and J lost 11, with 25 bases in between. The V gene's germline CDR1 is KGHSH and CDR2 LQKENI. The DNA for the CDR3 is TGTGCCAGCTCGATAGCCGGGGCAGAGGTTCGGGGGGCTTTCTTT. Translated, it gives CASSIAGAEVRGAFF.

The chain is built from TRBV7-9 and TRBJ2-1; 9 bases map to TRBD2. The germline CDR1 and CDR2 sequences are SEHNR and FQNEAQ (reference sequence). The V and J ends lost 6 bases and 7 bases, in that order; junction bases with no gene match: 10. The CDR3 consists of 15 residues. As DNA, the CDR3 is TGTGCCAGCAGGCGGACTAGCGACCCCTCGAATGAGCAGTTCTTC. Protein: CASRRTSDPSNEQFF.